A selection of T cell receptor beta chains follows, all from one sample in a study of T and B cells in COVID-19 patients. TCRdb processed the multiplex PCR reads anew with MiXCR; each CDR3 protein has one entry. The data show 6,500 to 8,500 distinct CDR3 sequences, less than 35% seen once. The sample comprised blood. The receptors come from a human donor with active COVID-19. Each CDR3 is given with its conserved first and last residue. The D gene is left open where the match is weak. Not every row has a clone size; where given, it reads once, few, many or a size class.

clone_size	v_call	d_call	j_call	cdr3_aa	cdr3_nt
medium-sized	TRBV29-1	NA	TRBJ2-3	CSSSLGQDTQYF	TGCAGCAGCTCCCTGGGTCAGGATACGCAGTATTTT
few	TRBV5-4	NA	TRBJ2-7	CASSLVGREQYF	TGTGCCAGCAGCTTGGTCGGACGGGAGCAGTACTTC
NA	TRBV6-5	TRBD1	TRBJ1-2	CASSYRRTGGGYGYTF	TGTGCCAGCAGTTACCGGAGGACAGGGGGAGGGTATGGCTACACCTTC
few	TRBV6-5	NA	TRBJ2-5	CASKTAGGVETQYF	TGTGCCAGCAAAACGGCCGGGGGCGTGGAGACCCAGTACTTC
NA	TRBV7-2	TRBD1	TRBJ2-5	CASRQNRGRETQYF	TGTGCCAGCAGGCAGAACAGGGGACGGGAGACCCAGTACTTC
medium-sized	TRBV19	TRBD2	TRBJ2-7	CASSSGGAPNEQYF	TGTGCCAGTAGTTCGGGGGGGGCCCCAAACGAGCAGTACTTC
few	TRBV27	NA	TRBJ1-4	CASSLTATNEKLFF	TGTGCCAGCAGTTTGACCGCAACTAATGAAAAACTGTTTTTT
medium-sized	TRBV15	NA	TRBJ2-2	CATSRGGTSPGELFF	TGTGCCACCAGCAGAGGGGGCACTAGCCCCGGGGAGCTGTTTTTT
medium-sized	TRBV19	TRBD2	TRBJ2-1	CASSRGLAGVGTQFF	TGTGCCAGTAGTAGGGGACTAGCGGGGGTAGGTACGCAGTTCTTC
few	TRBV5-6	NA	TRBJ2-5	CASSFGGEETQYF	TGTGCCAGCAGCTTCGGGGGAGAAGAGACCCAGTACTTC
few	TRBV10-3	NA	TRBJ2-1	CAISEATGSHEQFF	TGTGCCATCAGTGAGGCCACAGGGTCCCATGAGCAGTTCTTC
few	TRBV6-5	TRBD1	TRBJ2-1	CASRRQGRDEQFF	TGTGCCAGCAGACGACAGGGTCGGGATGAGCAGTTCTTC
NA	TRBV19	TRBD2	TRBJ2-3	CASRDPGLAGQGGPSDMQYF	TGTGCCAGTAGAGACCCGGGACTAGCGGGACAGGGGGGGCCTTCAGATATGCAGTATTTT
NA	TRBV6-5	NA	TRBJ1-2	CASRRYTVRLDYGYTF	TGTGCCAGCAGACGTTATACGGTCAGGCTAGACTATGGCTACACCTTC
once	TRBV29-1	TRBD1	TRBJ2-1	CSVVTGSREQFF	TGCAGCGTTGTGACAGGGTCGCGTGAGCAGTTCTTC
NA	TRBV5-5	TRBD1	TRBJ2-2	CASSGTGGGPGELFF	TGTGCCAGCAGCGGGACAGGGGGGGGGCCCGGGGAGCTGTTTTTT
medium-sized	TRBV12-3/TRBV12-4	NA	TRBJ2-7	CASSFAYEQYF	TGTGCCAGCAGTTTCGCGTACGAGCAGTACTTC
medium-sized	TRBV12-3/TRBV12-4	TRBD2	TRBJ2-3	CASSWGYGGGGEDTDTQYF	TGTGCCAGCAGTTGGGGCTACGGCGGGGGGGGAGAGGACACAGATACGCAGTATTTT
medium-sized	TRBV5-4	NA	TRBJ2-5	CASRLEVGKETQYF	TGTGCCAGCAGGCTTGAGGTGGGGAAAGAGACCCAGTACTTC
medium-sized	TRBV5-4	TRBD1	TRBJ1-2	CASSFGRGLGYTF	TGTGCCAGCAGCTTCGGCAGGGGGCTTGGCTACACCTTC
medium-sized	TRBV15	NA	TRBJ2-3	CATSRDAATGFTQYF	TGTGCCACCAGCAGAGATGCAGCCACCGGGTTTACGCAGTATTTT
medium-sized	TRBV27	NA	TRBJ1-5	CASSDAGLRRAQHF	TGTGCCAGCAGTGATGCAGGGTTAAGGAGGGCCCAGCATTTT
NA	TRBV10-2	NA	TRBJ2-7	CASSEYRGPYEQYF	TGCGCCAGCAGTGAGTACCGGGGTCCTTACGAGCAGTACTTC
medium-sized	TRBV11-1	NA	TRBJ2-3	CASSLEGTHTDTQYF	TGTGCCAGCAGCTTAGAAGGGACCCACACAGATACGCAGTATTTT
few	TRBV12-3/TRBV12-4	NA	TRBJ1-2	CASSTGLGGYTF	TGTGCCAGCAGTACAGGGTTGGGGGGCTACACCTTC
NA	TRBV5-6	NA	TRBJ1-1	CASSSSGLSTEAFF	TGCGCCAGCAGCTCATCAGGGTTAAGCACTGAAGCTTTCTTT
NA	TRBV27	NA	TRBJ2-1	CASSLWQGPYNEQFF	TGTGCCAGCAGTTTATGGCAGGGGCCCTACAATGAGCAGTTCTTC
few	TRBV5-4	TRBD2	TRBJ2-3	CASSFGGGASDTQYF	TGTGCCAGCAGCTTCGGCGGGGGGGCCTCCGATACGCAGTATTTT
NA	TRBV6-5	TRBD1	TRBJ1-1	CASWETGEKGTEAFF	TGTGCCAGCTGGGAGACAGGGGAAAAAGGCACTGAAGCTTTCTTT
once	TRBV18	NA	TRBJ2-4	CASSPRLQDPQQLLAKNIQYF	TGTGCCAGCTCACCACGATTGCAGGACCCTCAACAACTACTAGCCAAAAACATTCAGTACTTC
medium-sized	TRBV19	NA	TRBJ1-2	CASSMGRDSFYGYTF	TGTGCCAGTAGTATGGGGAGGGACTCCTTCTATGGCTACACCTTC
medium-sized	TRBV6-1	NA	TRBJ2-3	CASSEGGHTTDTQYF	TGTGCCAGCAGTGAAGGGGGACACACCACAGATACGCAGTATTTT
few	TRBV18	TRBD1	TRBJ1-2	CASSLDRDYGYTF	TGTGCCAGCTCCCTCGACAGGGACTATGGCTACACCTTC
medium-sized	TRBV19	NA	TRBJ2-7	CASSISGGEQYF	TGTGCCAGTAGTATAAGCGGTGGCGAGCAGTACTTC
NA	TRBV29-1	TRBD2	TRBJ2-3	CSVTTGGPSTDTQYF	TGCAGCGTAACGACGGGGGGGCCAAGTACAGATACGCAGTATTTT
NA	TRBV20-1	TRBD1	TRBJ2-7	CSASTRQGSYEQYF	TGCAGTGCTAGTACCCGACAGGGGTCCTACGAGCAGTACTTC
medium-sized	TRBV18	NA	TRBJ2-5	CASSPPHLQETQYF	TGTGCCAGCTCACCACCCCACTTACAAGAGACCCAGTACTTC
medium-sized	TRBV6-1	TRBD1	TRBJ2-5	CASSDRDRSRAGETQYF	TGTGCCAGCAGTGACCGGGACAGGTCACGAGCGGGAGAGACCCAGTACTTC
NA	TRBV19	TRBD2	TRBJ2-3	CASSSSSGGTDTQYF	TGTGCCAGTAGTTCCTCTAGCGGGGGTACAGATACGCAGTATTTT
medium-sized	TRBV27	NA	TRBJ2-5	CASSLFGRETQYF	TGTGCCAGCAGTTTATTTGGGAGAGAGACCCAGTACTTC
once	TRBV4-3	NA	TRBJ2-7	CASSQDWGSNSYEQYF	TGCGCCAGCAGCCAAGATTGGGGATCAAACTCCTACGAGCAGTACTTC